This T cell receptor (beta chain) was profiled in a study of blood T cell repertoires in COVID-19. This CDR3 has 14 residues. Trimming left V 7 bases short and J 4 bases short, with 18 bases between. CDR1 and CDR2 (germline): SGDLS, YYNGEE. Clones were sequenced by immunoSEQ multiplex PCR, and TCRdb holds only the in-frame ones, with some missing. The table records about 64,000 clones, 86% of them present only once. This TCR came from a man aged 50 to 59 with active COVID-19. Material for sequencing was peripheral blood. The chain joins TRBV9 to TRBJ2-7; perhaps TRBD2 as D (6 bases). The CDR3, as DNA: TGTGCCAGCGCGGCGGGACTGAACCATTACGAGCAGTACTTC. Translating gives CASAAGLNHYEQYF.